The T cell receptor beta chain under discussion was sequenced for a study of T cells expressing NK-cell markers. On the study more broadly: Seven HCMV-seropositive donors and one seronegative donor made up the eight sequenced donors.

UMIs were included in TCR beta cDNA generated by 5'RACE template switching. From the 5' RACE reads, TCRdb lists one entry per CDR3 protein and no DNA. This listing includes 350,000 to 400,000 distinct CDR3 sequences. The CDR3 is 13 residues long. The clonotype was recovered from a woman aged 50 to 65 in good health. Sequencing was done on a sample of blood T cells: a sorted CD56 or NKG2C T cell subset, CD4+ or CD8+ T cells, or bulk PBMC T cells (not recorded which). The chain employs TRBV12-3 or TRBV12-4 and TRBJ2-7; the D call of TRBD2 rests on TCRdb alone, since no DNA is present to check it. CDR3 residues: CASRGTLDYEQYF.